The rows below give T cell receptor beta chains drawn from one sample of a study of T cell changes during pregnancy in multiple sclerosis. Method: immunoSEQ multiplex PCR; TCRdb's copy keeps in-frame clones and lacks some. The table includes 90,000 to 100,000 clones, roughly nine tenths detected once. The starting material was peripheral blood, obtained in the first trimester of pregnancy. The receptors derive from a female donor with multiple sclerosis, enrolled in a pregnancy study. The CDR3 runs from the conserved cysteine through the conserved F or W. Each record gives: D gene, J gene, V gene, CDR3 protein. A D gene is named only where the DNA matches it firmly.

D gene: -
J gene: TRBJ2-3
V gene: TRBV5-3
CDR3 protein: CARSLTDYRVCTDTQYF

D gene: TRBD1
J gene: TRBJ1-2
V gene: TRBV7-9
CDR3 protein: CASSLVGTDNYGYTF

D gene: -
J gene: TRBJ2-3
V gene: TRBV29-1
CDR3 protein: CSALGSGTDTQYF

D gene: -
J gene: TRBJ2-3
V gene: TRBV6-5
CDR3 protein: CASSYSNSAGQDTQYF

D gene: -
J gene: TRBJ2-5
V gene: TRBV14
CDR3 protein: CASSQTHFRQETQYF

D gene: TRBD2
J gene: TRBJ2-1
V gene: TRBV5-1
CDR3 protein: CASSGGLAGVSYNEQFF

D gene: -
J gene: TRBJ1-2
V gene: TRBV28
CDR3 protein: CASRTVAGRGYTF

D gene: -
J gene: TRBJ2-3
V gene: TRBV19
CDR3 protein: CASSIGRGRDTQYF

D gene: -
J gene: TRBJ2-7
V gene: TRBV27
CDR3 protein: CASSLSGGYEQYF

D gene: TRBD1
J gene: TRBJ1-2
V gene: TRBV19
CDR3 protein: CASSMTGKGYTF

D gene: -
J gene: TRBJ2-7
V gene: TRBV5-6
CDR3 protein: CASGLRGSSYEQYF

D gene: TRBD2
J gene: TRBJ2-5
V gene: TRBV19
CDR3 protein: CASSASSGLPYQETQYF

D gene: -
J gene: TRBJ1-1
V gene: TRBV7-6
CDR3 protein: CASSPRVLNTEAFF

D gene: -
J gene: TRBJ2-3
V gene: TRBV7-8
CDR3 protein: CASSLGSGFIDTQYF

D gene: TRBD1
J gene: TRBJ1-2
V gene: TRBV5-6
CDR3 protein: CASSLTGAPNNYGYTF

D gene: -
J gene: TRBJ1-1
V gene: TRBV5-5
CDR3 protein: CASSSWNTEAFF

D gene: TRBD1
J gene: TRBJ1-2
V gene: TRBV5-1
CDR3 protein: CASSLSRTGGSGYGYTF

D gene: -
J gene: TRBJ2-3
V gene: TRBV5-1
CDR3 protein: CASRQAPHTDTQYF

D gene: TRBD2
J gene: TRBJ2-5
V gene: TRBV15
CDR3 protein: CATSRGAGTSGQETQYF

D gene: TRBD1
J gene: TRBJ1-2
V gene: TRBV29-1
CDR3 protein: CSVTGAESYGYTF

D gene: -
J gene: TRBJ2-5
V gene: TRBV4-2
CDR3 protein: CASSQDRRGETQYF

D gene: -
J gene: TRBJ2-7
V gene: TRBV7-9
CDR3 protein: CASSFTYEQYF

D gene: -
J gene: TRBJ2-7
V gene: TRBV5-1
CDR3 protein: CASSLQGLSYEQYF

D gene: -
J gene: TRBJ1-1
V gene: TRBV7-9
CDR3 protein: CASSRGGTEAFF

D gene: -
J gene: TRBJ1-5
V gene: TRBV19
CDR3 protein: CASSSWTALNQPQHF

D gene: TRBD2
J gene: TRBJ2-7
V gene: TRBV10-2
CDR3 protein: CASTVLAGKRPGEQYF

D gene: TRBD2
J gene: TRBJ2-6
V gene: TRBV9
CDR3 protein: CASSVLAGGGANVLTF

D gene: -
J gene: TRBJ1-1
V gene: TRBV29-1
CDR3 protein: CSFLGMDTEAFF

D gene: TRBD1
J gene: TRBJ2-7
V gene: TRBV11-2
CDR3 protein: CASSPKPGQGRGTYEQYF

D gene: -
J gene: TRBJ1-4
V gene: TRBV29-1
CDR3 protein: CSVEADNEKLFF

D gene: TRBD2
J gene: TRBJ2-5
V gene: TRBV4-3
CDR3 protein: CASSQEGSGTRETQYF

D gene: TRBD1
J gene: TRBJ1-4
V gene: TRBV6-1
CDR3 protein: CASSGTGFGKLFF

D gene: -
J gene: TRBJ2-7
V gene: TRBV27
CDR3 protein: CASSEQGAYEQYF

D gene: -
J gene: TRBJ2-3
V gene: TRBV6-6
CDR3 protein: CASRPEGLTQYF

D gene: TRBD1
J gene: TRBJ1-2
V gene: TRBV28
CDR3 protein: CASSLPGTGVGYTF

D gene: TRBD1
J gene: TRBJ1-5
V gene: TRBV6-1
CDR3 protein: CATQGTVNQPQHF

D gene: -
J gene: TRBJ2-3
V gene: TRBV27
CDR3 protein: CASKRGNRAYTDTQYF